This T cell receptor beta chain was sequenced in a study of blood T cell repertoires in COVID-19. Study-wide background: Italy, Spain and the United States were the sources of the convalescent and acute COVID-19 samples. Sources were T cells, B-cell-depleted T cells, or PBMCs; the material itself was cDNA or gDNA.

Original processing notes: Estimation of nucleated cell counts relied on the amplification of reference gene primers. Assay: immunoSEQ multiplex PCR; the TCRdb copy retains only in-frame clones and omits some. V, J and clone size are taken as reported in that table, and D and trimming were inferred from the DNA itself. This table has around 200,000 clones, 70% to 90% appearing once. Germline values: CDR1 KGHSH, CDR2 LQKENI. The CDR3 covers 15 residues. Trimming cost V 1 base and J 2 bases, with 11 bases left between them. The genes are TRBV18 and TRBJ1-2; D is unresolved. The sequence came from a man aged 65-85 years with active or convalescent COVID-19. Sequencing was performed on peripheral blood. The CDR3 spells CASSPREGSNYGYTF. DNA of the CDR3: TGTGCCAGCTCACCACGTGAGGGATCCAACTATGGCTACACCTTC.